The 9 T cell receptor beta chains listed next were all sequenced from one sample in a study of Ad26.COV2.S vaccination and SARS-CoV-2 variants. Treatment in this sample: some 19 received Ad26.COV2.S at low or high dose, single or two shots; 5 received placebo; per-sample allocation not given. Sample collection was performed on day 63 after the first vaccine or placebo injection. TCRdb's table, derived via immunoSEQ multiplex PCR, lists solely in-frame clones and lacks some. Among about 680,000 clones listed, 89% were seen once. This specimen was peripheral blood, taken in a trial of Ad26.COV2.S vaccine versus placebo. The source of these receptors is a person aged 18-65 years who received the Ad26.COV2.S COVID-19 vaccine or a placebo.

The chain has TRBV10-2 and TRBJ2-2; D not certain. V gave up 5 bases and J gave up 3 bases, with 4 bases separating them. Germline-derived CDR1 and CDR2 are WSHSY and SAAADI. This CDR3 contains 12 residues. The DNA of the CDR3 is TGCGCCAGCAGTCCGTACACCGGGGAGCTGTTTTTT. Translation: CASSPYTGELFF.

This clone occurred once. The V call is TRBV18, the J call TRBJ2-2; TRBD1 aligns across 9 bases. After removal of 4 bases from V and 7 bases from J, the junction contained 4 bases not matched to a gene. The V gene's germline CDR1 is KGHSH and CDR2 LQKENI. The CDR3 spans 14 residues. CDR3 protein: CASSQRTGDGELFF. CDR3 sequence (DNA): TGTGCCAGCTCACAACGGACAGGGGACGGGGAGCTGTTTTTT.

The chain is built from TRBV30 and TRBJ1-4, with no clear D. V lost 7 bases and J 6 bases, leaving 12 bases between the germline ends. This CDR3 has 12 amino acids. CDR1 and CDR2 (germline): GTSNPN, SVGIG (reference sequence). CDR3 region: CAFSNWDEKLFF. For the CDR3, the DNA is TGTGCCTTCTCGAATTGGGATGAAAAACTGTTTTTT.

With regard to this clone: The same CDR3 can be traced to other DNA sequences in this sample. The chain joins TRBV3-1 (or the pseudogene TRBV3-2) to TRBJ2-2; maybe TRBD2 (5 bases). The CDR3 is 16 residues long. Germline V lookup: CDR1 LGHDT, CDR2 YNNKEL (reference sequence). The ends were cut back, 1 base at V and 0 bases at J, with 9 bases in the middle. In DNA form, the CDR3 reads TGTGCCAGCAGCCAAGTAAGACTATCGAACACCGGGGAGCTGTTTTTT. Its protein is CASSQVRLSNTGELFF.

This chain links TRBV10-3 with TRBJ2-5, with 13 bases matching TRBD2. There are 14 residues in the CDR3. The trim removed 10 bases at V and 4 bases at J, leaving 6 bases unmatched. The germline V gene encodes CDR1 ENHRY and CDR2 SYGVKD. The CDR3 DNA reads TGTGCCACAGGGGGACTAGCGGGAACAGAGACCCAGTACTTC. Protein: CATGGLAGTETQYF.

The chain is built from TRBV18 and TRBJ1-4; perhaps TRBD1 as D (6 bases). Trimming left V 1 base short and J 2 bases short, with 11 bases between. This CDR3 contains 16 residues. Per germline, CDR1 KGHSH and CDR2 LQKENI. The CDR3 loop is CASSPRLQGTNEKLFF. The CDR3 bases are TGTGCCAGCTCACCACGTCTTCAGGGGACTAATGAAAAACTGTTTTTT.

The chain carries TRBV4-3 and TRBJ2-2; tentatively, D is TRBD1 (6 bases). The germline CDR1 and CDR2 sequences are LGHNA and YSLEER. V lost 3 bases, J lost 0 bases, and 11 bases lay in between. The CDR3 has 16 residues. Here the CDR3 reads CASSHIQGANTGELFF. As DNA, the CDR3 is TGCGCCAGCAGCCATATACAGGGCGCGAACACCGGGGAGCTGTTTTTT.

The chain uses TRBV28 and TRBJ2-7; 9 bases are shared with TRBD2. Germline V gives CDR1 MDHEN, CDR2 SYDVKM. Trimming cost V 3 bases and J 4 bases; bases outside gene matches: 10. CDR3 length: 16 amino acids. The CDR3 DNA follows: TGTGCCAGCAGTTTTAACCGGGCTAGCGGGGAATACGAGCAGTACTTC. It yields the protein CASSFNRASGEYEQYF.

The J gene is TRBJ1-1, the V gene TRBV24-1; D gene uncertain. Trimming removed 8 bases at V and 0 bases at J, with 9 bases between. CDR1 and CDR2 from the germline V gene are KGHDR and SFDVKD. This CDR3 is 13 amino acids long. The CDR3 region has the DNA TGTGCCACCATGGACGGATTGAACACTGAAGCTTTCTTT. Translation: CATMDGLNTEAFF.